This T cell receptor (beta chain) was recorded in a study of T cell clones after liver transplantation. Broader study findings: Graft donor-reactive T cells may have migrated into the graft rather than being deleted.

The CDR3 is made up of 14 amino acids. Trimming removed 5 bases from V and 4 bases from J, with 13 bases in between. The germline V gene encodes CDR1 SGHTA and CDR2 FQGNSA. Measured with immunoSEQ multiplex PCR; TCRdb has only the in-frame clones, and not every one. The table shows about 120,000 clones, with approximately 90% occurring only once. Comments on this clone: Its cognate antigen is unknown.

The source of this sequence is a human patient who received a liver transplant. Some T cells here may be from the graft donor. The rearrangement joins TRBV7-2 to TRBJ2-3, with D possibly TRBD1 on 6 matching bases. Sequences were derived from CD4+ T cells from blood, sampled 12 months after liver transplant. The CDR3 nucleotides are TGTGCCAGCAGCCCCCAGACAGGAGCAGATACGCAGTATTTT. Its translation is CASSPQTGADTQYF.